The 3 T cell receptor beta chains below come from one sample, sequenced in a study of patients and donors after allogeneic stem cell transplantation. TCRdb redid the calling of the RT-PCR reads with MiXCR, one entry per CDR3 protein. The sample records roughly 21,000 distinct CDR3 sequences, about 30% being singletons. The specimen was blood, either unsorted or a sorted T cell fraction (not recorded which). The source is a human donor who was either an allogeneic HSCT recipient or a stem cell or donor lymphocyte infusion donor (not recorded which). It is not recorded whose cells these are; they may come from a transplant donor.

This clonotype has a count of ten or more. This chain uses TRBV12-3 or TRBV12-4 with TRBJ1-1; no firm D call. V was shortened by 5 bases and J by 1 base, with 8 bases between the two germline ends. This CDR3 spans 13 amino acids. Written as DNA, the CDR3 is TGTGCCAGCAGTCGAGACTCGAACACTGAAGCTTTCTTT. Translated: CASSRDSNTEAFF.

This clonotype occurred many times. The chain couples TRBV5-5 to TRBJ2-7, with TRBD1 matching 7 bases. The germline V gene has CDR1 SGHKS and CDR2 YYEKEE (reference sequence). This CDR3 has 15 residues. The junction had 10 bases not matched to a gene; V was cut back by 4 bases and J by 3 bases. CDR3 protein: CASSKITGDGYEQYV. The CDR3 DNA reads TGTGCCAGCAGCAAAATAACAGGGGATGGCTACGAGCAGTACGTC.

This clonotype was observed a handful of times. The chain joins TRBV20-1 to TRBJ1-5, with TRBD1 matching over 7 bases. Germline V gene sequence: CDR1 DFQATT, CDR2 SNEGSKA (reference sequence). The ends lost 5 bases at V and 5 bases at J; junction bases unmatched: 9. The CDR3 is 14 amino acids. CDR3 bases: TGCAGTGCTTCGTCCGACAGGGTAGATCAGCCCCAGCATTTT. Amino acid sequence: CSASSDRVDQPQHF.